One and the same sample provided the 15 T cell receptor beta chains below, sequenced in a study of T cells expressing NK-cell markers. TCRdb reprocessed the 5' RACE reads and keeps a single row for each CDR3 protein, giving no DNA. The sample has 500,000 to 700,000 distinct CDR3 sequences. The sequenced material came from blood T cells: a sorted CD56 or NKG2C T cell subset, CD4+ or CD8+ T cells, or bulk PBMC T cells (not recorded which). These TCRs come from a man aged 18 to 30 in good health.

The chain's CDR3 is CSASFTQGPGELFF. The rearrangement joins TRBV20-1 to TRBJ2-2; without DNA, the TCRdb call of TRBD1 cannot be checked. Germline V gene data show CDR1 as DFQATT and CDR2 as SNEGSKA (reference sequence). This CDR3 region has 14 residues.

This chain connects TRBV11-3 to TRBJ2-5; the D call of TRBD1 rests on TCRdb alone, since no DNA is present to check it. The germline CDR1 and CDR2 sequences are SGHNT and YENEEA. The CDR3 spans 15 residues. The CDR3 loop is CASSHYRDRKETQYF.

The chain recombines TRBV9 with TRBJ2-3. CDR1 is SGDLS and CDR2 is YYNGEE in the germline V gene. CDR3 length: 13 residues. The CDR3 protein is CASSASGVDTQYF.

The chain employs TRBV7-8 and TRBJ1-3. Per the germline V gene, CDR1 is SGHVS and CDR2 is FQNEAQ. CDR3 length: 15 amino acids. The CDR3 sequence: CASSSRRFSGNTIYF.

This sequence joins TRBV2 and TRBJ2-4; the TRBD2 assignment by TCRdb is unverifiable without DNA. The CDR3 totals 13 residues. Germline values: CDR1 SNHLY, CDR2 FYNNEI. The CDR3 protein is CASRRTSGEMQYF.

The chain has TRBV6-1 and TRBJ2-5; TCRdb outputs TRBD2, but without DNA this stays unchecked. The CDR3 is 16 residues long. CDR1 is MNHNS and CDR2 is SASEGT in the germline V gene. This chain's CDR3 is CASSDDQLAGDETQYF.

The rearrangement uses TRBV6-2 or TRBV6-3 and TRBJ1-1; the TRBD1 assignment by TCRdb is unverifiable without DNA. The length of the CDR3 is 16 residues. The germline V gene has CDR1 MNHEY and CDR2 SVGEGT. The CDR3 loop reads CASSGAMGVVFTEAFF.

The chain's CDR3 is CASSVRGGLRIQETQYF. This chain joins TRBV7-9 and TRBJ2-5; the D call from TCRdb, TRBD2, cannot be confirmed without DNA. The CDR3 covers 17 residues. Per the germline V gene, CDR1 is SEHNR and CDR2 is FQNEAQ (reference sequence). The full variable domain, its missing parts supplied by reference TRBV7-9 and TRBJ2-5, is DTGVSQNPRHKITKRGQNVTFRCDPISEHNRLYWYRQTLGQGPEFLTYFQNEAQLEKSRLLSDRFSAERPKGSFSTLEIQRTEQGDSAMYLCASSVRGGLRIQETQYFGPGTRLLVL.

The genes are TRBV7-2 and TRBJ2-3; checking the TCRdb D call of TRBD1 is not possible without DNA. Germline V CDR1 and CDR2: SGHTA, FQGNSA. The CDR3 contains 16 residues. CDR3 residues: CASSQGQGRSTDTQYF.

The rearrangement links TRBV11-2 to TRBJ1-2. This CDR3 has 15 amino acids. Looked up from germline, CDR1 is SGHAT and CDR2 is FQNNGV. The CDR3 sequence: CASSLDTRWDYGYTF. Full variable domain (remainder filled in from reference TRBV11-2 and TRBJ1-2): EAGVAQSPRYKIIEKRQSVAFWCNPISGHATLYWYQQILGQGPKLLIQFQNNGVVDDSQLPKDRFSAERLKGVDSTLKIQPAKLEDSAVYLCASSLDTRWDYGYTFGSGTRLTVV.

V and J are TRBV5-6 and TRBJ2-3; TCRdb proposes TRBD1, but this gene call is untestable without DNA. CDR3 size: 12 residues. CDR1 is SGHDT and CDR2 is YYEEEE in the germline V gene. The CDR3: CATGQGTDTQYF. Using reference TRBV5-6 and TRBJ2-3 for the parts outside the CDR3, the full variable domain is DAGVTQSPTHLIKTRGQQVTLRCSPKSGHDTVSWYQQALGQGPQFIFQYYEEEERQRGNFPDRFSGHQFPNYSSELNVNALLLGDSALYLCATGQGTDTQYFGPGTRLTVL.

This CDR3 is CATSPRQGRNSPLHF. V usage is TRBV15 and J usage is TRBJ1-6; TCRdb's D call of TRBD1 is untestable without DNA. The germline CDR1 and CDR2 sequences are LNHNV and YYDKDF (reference sequence). The CDR3 consists of 15 residues.

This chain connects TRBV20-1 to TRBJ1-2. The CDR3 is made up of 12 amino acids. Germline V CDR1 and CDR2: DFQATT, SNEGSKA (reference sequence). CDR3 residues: CSALGQGYGYTF.

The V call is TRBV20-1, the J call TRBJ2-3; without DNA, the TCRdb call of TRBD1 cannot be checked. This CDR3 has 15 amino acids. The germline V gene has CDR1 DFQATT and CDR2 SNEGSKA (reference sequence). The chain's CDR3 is CSAEGGERGTDTQYF.

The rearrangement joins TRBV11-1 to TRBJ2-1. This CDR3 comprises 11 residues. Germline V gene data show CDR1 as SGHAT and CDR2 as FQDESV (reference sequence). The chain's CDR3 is CASSLLLQQFF. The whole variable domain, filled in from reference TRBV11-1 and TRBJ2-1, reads EAEVAQSPRYKITEKSQAVAFWCDPISGHATLYWYRQILGQGPELLVQFQDESVVDDSQLPKDRFSAERLKGVDSTLKIQPAELGDSAMYLCASSLLLQQFFGPGTRLTVL.